This TCR beta chain was sequenced in a study of CD8 T cells in ankylosing spondylitis. Whole-study results and caveats: Prior work had noted some motif variants in reactive arthritis blood and synovial fluid. It was reported that disease-linked clones were significantly enriched in matched ankylosing spondylitis synovial fluid. The study identified a TCR beta motif of under ten highly homologous variants that appeared characteristic of ankylosing spondylitis blood.

TCRdb reprocessed the 5' RACE reads via MiXCR and lists one record per CDR3 protein. Counted here are around 340,000 distinct CDR3 sequences, around 15% occurring once; the ten biggest clones make up approximately 1%. Germline loops: CDR1 MDHEN, CDR2 SYDVKM. The CDR3 consists of 15 residues. V lost 1 base and J lost 0, with 4 bases in between. Concerning this clonotype: Its antigen is currently unknown.

The V and J genes are TRBV28 and TRBJ2-6; D gene unclear. Input material: blood, either unsorted or a sorted T cell fraction (not recorded which). This sequence was found in a male donor with ankylosing spondylitis or in good health (not recorded which). The CDR3 reads CASSLLGSGANVLTF. The CDR3 coding sequence is TGTGCCAGCAGTTTATTGGGCTCTGGGGCCAACGTCCTGACTTTC.